Listed below are T cell receptor beta chains from one sample, sequenced in a study of a mutant IDH1 vaccine in newly diagnosed glioma. The method was immunoSEQ multiplex PCR; TCRdb's version includes in-frame clones alone and lacks a portion of them. Of about 59,000 clones in the sample, approximately 92% were seen once. The material sequenced was PBMCs, taken from a glioma patient treated with radiotherapy, temozolomide or both. All receptors derive from a man between 45 and 60 years old with glioma. The CDR3 runs from the conserved cysteine through the conserved F or W. D genes are given only for firm matches. Size tells how often a clone was seen (once, few, many) or the class of an expanded clone, and some rows leave it out.

d_gene	abundance	j_gene	v_gene	CDR3nt	CDR3aa
TRBD1	-	TRBJ2-7	TRBV27	TGTGCCAGCAGTTTCTCTGGACAGGGTTTCTCCTACGAGCAGTACTTC	CASSFSGQGFSYEQYF
-	-	TRBJ2-1	TRBV27	TGTGCCAGTTCCTTCGGGACTGGTGAGCAGTTCTTC	CASSFGTGEQFF
-	-	TRBJ1-1	TRBV18	TGTGCCAGCTCACCACCCGGGACGGCTAACACTGAAGCTTTCTTT	CASSPPGTANTEAFF
-	-	TRBJ2-4	TRBV7-2	TGTGCCAGCAGCTTAGCGAACCGGGACTTTCAGTACTTC	CASSLANRDFQYF
-	once	TRBJ1-5	TRBV4-2	TGTGCCAGCAGCCCCAGGCGCAATCAGCCCCAGCATTTT	CASSPRRNQPQHF
-	-	TRBJ2-3	TRBV9	TGTGCCAGCAGCCCTACCAGGACGCGGACGCAGTATTTT	CASSPTRTRTQYF
-	-	TRBJ2-2	TRBV27	TGTGCCAGCAGTTTCGGGGGGAACACCGGGGAGCTGTTTTTT	CASSFGGNTGELFF
-	-	TRBJ1-2	TRBV28	TGTGCCAGCCACCGGGACGGTCGGGGCTATGGCTACACCTTC	CASHRDGRGYGYTF
-	-	TRBJ1-4	TRBV30	TGTGCCTGGAGTCCGACCGGCTGGGCGGAAAAACTGTTTTTT	CAWSPTGWAEKLFF
TRBD1	-	TRBJ1-1	TRBV2	TGTGCCAGTGAATACAGCACAGGGGGCACTGAAGCTTTCTTT	CASEYSTGGTEAFF
-	-	TRBJ2-5	TRBV5-6	TGTGCCAGCAGCTTGGACAGTCACTCAGAGACCCAGTACTTC	CASSLDSHSETQYF
-	-	TRBJ1-5	TRBV19	TGTGCCAGTAGTCCCCGGGGTCAGCCCCAGCATTTT	CASSPRGQPQHF
TRBD2	few	TRBJ2-1	TRBV19	TGTGCCAGTAGTATGGGACTAGCGGGCAATGAGCAGTTCTTC	CASSMGLAGNEQFF
-	-	TRBJ1-6	TRBV4-2	TGTGCCAGCAGCCAAGATCTCTGGGGGGACGGATCTTCACCCCTCCACTTT	CASSQDLWGDGSSPLHF
TRBD2	once	TRBJ2-1	TRBV6-1	TGTGCCAGCAGTGAAATGGCGGGAGGGCCGAGGTTTGTTGATGAGCAGTTCTTC	CASSEMAGGPRFVDEQFF
-	-	TRBJ1-5	TRBV13	TGTGCCAGCAGCTCGGGGCCAGGGACCGCACAGCCCCAGCATTTT	CASSSGPGTAQPQHF
-	-	TRBJ1-1	TRBV5-6	TGTGCCAGCAGCTTGGCCGGGACATCGGAAGCTTTCTTT	CASSLAGTSEAFF
-	once	TRBJ1-1	TRBV5-1	TGCGCCAGCAGCTTGGAATCCGACACTGAAGCTTTCTTT	CASSLESDTEAFF
-	once	TRBJ2-7	TRBV9	TGTGCCAGCAGCCCCCGAGACGTACCCTACGAGCAGTACTTC	CASSPRDVPYEQYF
-	-	TRBJ2-7	TRBV10-3	TGTGCCATCAGTGAGGGACCAGGGAGCTCCTACGAGCAGTACTTC	CAISEGPGSSYEQYF
-	-	TRBJ2-3	TRBV5-4	TGTGCCAGCAGCTTGGACAGAGGGATCACAGATACGCAGTATTTT	CASSLDRGITDTQYF
-	-	TRBJ2-3	TRBV9	TGTGCCAGCAGCGTAGAGGTGGGGGCCTCCCTCACAGATACGCAGTATTTT	CASSVEVGASLTDTQYF
TRBD1	-	TRBJ2-3	TRBV29-1	TGCAGCGGGGACGGGACAGGCTATGGAGATACGCAGTATTTT	CSGDGTGYGDTQYF
TRBD1	-	TRBJ1-1	TRBV27	TGTGCCAGCAGATTCTTCCAGGGGGCTGCGTCTGAAGCTTTCTTT	CASRFFQGAASEAFF
TRBD1	-	TRBJ2-7	TRBV30	TGTGCCACGGGACAGGGCCGCCTACGATACGAGCAGTACTTC	CATGQGRLRYEQYF
TRBD1	-	TRBJ1-4	TRBV4-1	TGCGCCAGCAGCCAAGCCGGGACAGCTGGAGAAAAACTGTTTTTT	CASSQAGTAGEKLFF
-	-	TRBJ2-1	TRBV7-9	TGTGCCAGCAGCTTGGGAGGGGGTGACTCCTACAATGAGCAGTTCTTC	CASSLGGGDSYNEQFF
-	-	TRBJ2-3	TRBV7-9	TGTGCCAGCAGTTCCAAGGCAGGGGGCACAGATACGCAGTATTTT	CASSSKAGGTDTQYF